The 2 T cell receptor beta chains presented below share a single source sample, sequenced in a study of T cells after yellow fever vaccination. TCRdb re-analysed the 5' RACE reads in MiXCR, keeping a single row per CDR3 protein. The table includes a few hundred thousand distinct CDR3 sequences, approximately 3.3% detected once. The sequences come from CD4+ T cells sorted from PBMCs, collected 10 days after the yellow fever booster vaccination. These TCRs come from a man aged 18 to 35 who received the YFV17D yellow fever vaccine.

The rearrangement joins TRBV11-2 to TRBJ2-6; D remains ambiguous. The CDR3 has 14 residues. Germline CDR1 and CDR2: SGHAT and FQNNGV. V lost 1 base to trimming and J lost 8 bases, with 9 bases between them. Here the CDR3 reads CASSLAFLSNVLTF. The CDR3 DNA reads TGTGCCAGCAGCTTAGCCTTCCTCTCCAACGTCCTGACTTTC.

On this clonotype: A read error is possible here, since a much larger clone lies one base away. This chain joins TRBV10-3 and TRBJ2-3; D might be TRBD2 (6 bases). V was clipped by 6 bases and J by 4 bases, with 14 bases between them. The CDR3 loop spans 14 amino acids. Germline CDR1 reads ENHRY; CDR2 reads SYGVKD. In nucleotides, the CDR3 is TGTGCCATCAGCCCAGGCGGGGAATCAGATACGCAGTATTTT. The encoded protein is CAISPGGESDTQYF.